This TCR beta chain was recovered during a study of cytomegalovirus exposure and HLA in healthy donors. 60 Vbeta and 13 Jbeta primers were used in PCR. Sequencing was performed with immunoSEQ multiplex PCR; in TCRdb, only in-frame clones are kept and a portion is missing. This sample carries about 180,000 clones, about three quarters of them seen once, and the ten largest clones take nearly 6.5%. Per the germline V gene, CDR1 is SGHRS and CDR2 is YFSETQ. V lost 4 bases, J lost 5 bases, and 4 bases stayed unmatched. This CDR3 contains 13 residues. General observations from the study: In all likelihood, a cluster of highly shared sequence variants was a sequencing artifact. Being productive about 90% or about 30% of the time was typical of most TCR beta V segments in an earlier analysis. A classifier reportedly called cytomegalovirus status with high sensitivity and specificity. Several of the most significant clusters appeared linked to common viral pathogens, based on a later analysis.

Turning to this clone: Its antigen is undetermined.

The chain recombines TRBV5-1 with TRBJ2-7; 9 bases map to TRBD1. The receptor was isolated from a man aged 40-49 years in good health and CMV-seropositive. The sequenced sample consisted of PBMCs. CDR3 in DNA: TGCGCCAGCAGCCCGGGACAGGGCCACGAGCAGTACTTC. It is translated as CASSPGQGHEQYF.